This entry concerns a single T cell receptor beta chain. Its antigen is undetermined. The PCR used 60 V beta and 13 J beta primers. Data came from immunoSEQ multiplex PCR; TCRdb stores just in-frame clones and leaves some out. Here the sample spans roughly 47,000 clones, over 75% being singletons. Fresh-frozen tumor tissue and more than two years of survival data were available for all. This sample is drawn from a study of glioma-infiltrating T cells after dendritic cell vaccination. Study results and caveats: No direct clonality-survival link was found; a diverse polyclonal response may matter. Complete blood and tumor specimen sets were limited to few patients.

Trimming left V 0 bases short and J 4 bases short, with 13 bases between. CDR1 GTSNPN and CDR2 SVGIG come from the germline V gene (reference sequence). CDR3 length: 14 residues. This rearrangement joins TRBV30 to TRBJ2-7; D is uncertain. Sequencing was performed on blood, taken before dendritic cell vaccination. The clonotype comes from a human donor with glioblastoma. CDR3 DNA: TGTGCCTGGAGTGTAGCCGAGAGGCTATACGAGCAGTACTTC. The encoded protein is CAWSVAERLYEQYF.